Listed below are T cell receptor beta chains from one sample, sequenced in a study of glioma-infiltrating T cells after dendritic cell vaccination. The assay was immunoSEQ multiplex PCR, and TCRdb's table has in-frame clones only and misses some. The sample gives more than 95,000 clones, 75% to 90% of which show up once; roughly 5.5% is in the top ten. The sequenced sample was blood, obtained after dendritic cell vaccination. The source is a human donor with glioblastoma. The CDR3 runs from the conserved cysteine through the conserved F or W. The D gene is left open where the match is weak. Clone size appears in some rows only: once, few, many, or a class for an expanded clone.

d_gene: -
abundance: -
j_gene: TRBJ2-3
len: 15
v_gene: TRBV5-1
CDR3nt: TGCGCCAGCAGCCCTGATACCACTAGCACAGATACGCAGTATTTT
CDR3aa: CASSPDTTSTDTQYF

d_gene: TRBD2
abundance: -
j_gene: TRBJ2-3
len: 16
v_gene: TRBV11-2
CDR3nt: TGTGCCAGCAGCGGAGGACTAGCGGGAGGCACAGATACGCAGTATTTT
CDR3aa: CASSGGLAGGTDTQYF

d_gene: TRBD2
abundance: -
j_gene: TRBJ2-1
len: 14
v_gene: TRBV9
CDR3nt: TGTGCCAGCAGCGGTAGCGGGACCATCAATGAGCAGTTCTTC
CDR3aa: CASSGSGTINEQFF

d_gene: -
abundance: -
j_gene: TRBJ1-1
len: 13
v_gene: TRBV18
CDR3nt: TGTGCCAGCTCACCACATAAGAACTCTGAAGCTTTCTTT
CDR3aa: CASSPHKNSEAFF

d_gene: TRBD1
abundance: once
j_gene: TRBJ2-7
len: 16
v_gene: TRBV5-1
CDR3nt: TGCGCCAGCAGCCGTTCCAGGACAGGGAGCTCCTACGAGCAGTACTTC
CDR3aa: CASSRSRTGSSYEQYF

d_gene: TRBD1
abundance: few
j_gene: TRBJ2-7
len: 14
v_gene: TRBV6-5
CDR3nt: TGTGCCAGCAGTTACGGACTCGGGACAGGGGCGTTGTACTTC
CDR3aa: CASSYGLGTGALYF

d_gene: TRBD2
abundance: -
j_gene: TRBJ2-1
len: 15
v_gene: TRBV6-6
CDR3nt: TGTGCCAGCAGTTACGCTAGCGGGAGGGCCCATGAGCAGTTCTTC
CDR3aa: CASSYASGRAHEQFF

d_gene: -
abundance: -
j_gene: TRBJ1-4
len: 13
v_gene: TRBV5-1
CDR3nt: TGCGCCAGCAGCTTCGGTACTAATGAAAAACTGTTTTTT
CDR3aa: CASSFGTNEKLFF

d_gene: -
abundance: -
j_gene: TRBJ1-2
len: 15
v_gene: TRBV28
CDR3nt: TGTGCCAGCAGCCCCGTCGCCACAGTCAGTTATGGCTACACCTTC
CDR3aa: CASSPVATVSYGYTF

d_gene: -
abundance: -
j_gene: TRBJ2-5
len: 16
v_gene: TRBV5-4
CDR3nt: TGTGCCAGCAGCCCCGACCTAGGGCCACGGGGGGAGACCCAGTACTTC
CDR3aa: CASSPDLGPRGETQYF

d_gene: TRBD1
abundance: -
j_gene: TRBJ2-7
len: 15
v_gene: TRBV9
CDR3nt: TGTGCCAGCAGCGTAGAAGACAGGGGTCCCTACGAGCAGTACTTC
CDR3aa: CASSVEDRGPYEQYF

d_gene: -
abundance: -
j_gene: TRBJ1-1
len: 14
v_gene: TRBV2
CDR3nt: TGTGCCAGCAGTCCTCTCACCAAGGGCGGGGAAGCTTTCTTT
CDR3aa: CASSPLTKGGEAFF

d_gene: TRBD2
abundance: once
j_gene: TRBJ2-3
len: 15
v_gene: TRBV18
CDR3nt: TGTGCCAGCTCACCAATCCTAGCGGAGACAGATACGCAGTATTTT
CDR3aa: CASSPILAETDTQYF

d_gene: -
abundance: -
j_gene: TRBJ2-1
len: 15
v_gene: TRBV29-1
CDR3nt: TGCAGCGTTCCCGGGGAGGGGGGGAACTCCAATGAGCAGTTCTTC
CDR3aa: CSVPGEGGNSNEQFF

d_gene: -
abundance: few
j_gene: TRBJ1-2
len: 16
v_gene: TRBV15
CDR3nt: TGTGCCACCAGCAGAGATTATCCAGGTTTAAACTATGGCTACACCTTC
CDR3aa: CATSRDYPGLNYGYTF

d_gene: TRBD2
abundance: -
j_gene: TRBJ2-1
len: 15
v_gene: TRBV6-5
CDR3nt: TGTGCCAGCAGTTACCTAGCGGGGACCTACAATGAGCAGTTCTTC
CDR3aa: CASSYLAGTYNEQFF

d_gene: TRBD1
abundance: -
j_gene: TRBJ2-7
len: 13
v_gene: TRBV10-1
CDR3nt: TGCGCCAGCAGCACCGGGACAGGGAACGAGCAGTACTTC
CDR3aa: CASSTGTGNEQYF

d_gene: -
abundance: -
j_gene: TRBJ1-6
len: 14
v_gene: TRBV6-1
CDR3nt: TGTGCCAGCAGGAGTCCCAATTATAATTCACCCCTCCACTTT
CDR3aa: CASRSPNYNSPLHF

d_gene: TRBD2
abundance: -
j_gene: TRBJ2-5
len: 14
v_gene: TRBV6-1
CDR3nt: TGTGCCAGCAGTGAGGGCGGGGGGGCGTGGACCCAGTACTTC
CDR3aa: CASSEGGGAWTQYF

d_gene: -
abundance: few
j_gene: TRBJ2-7
len: 14
v_gene: TRBV19
CDR3nt: TGTGCCAGTGGGGAGACAGGAAGCTCCTACGAGCAGTACTTC
CDR3aa: CASGETGSSYEQYF

d_gene: TRBD2
abundance: -
j_gene: TRBJ2-3
len: 16
v_gene: TRBV9
CDR3nt: TGTGCCAGCAGCGACGGACTAGCGGGTAACACAGATACGCAGTATTTT
CDR3aa: CASSDGLAGNTDTQYF

d_gene: TRBD1
abundance: few
j_gene: TRBJ1-2
len: 14
v_gene: TRBV6-6
CDR3nt: TGTGCCAGCACTAGTTCAGGGGGGCGCGGCGGCTACACCTTC
CDR3aa: CASTSSGGRGGYTF

d_gene: TRBD1
abundance: -
j_gene: TRBJ1-5
len: 16
v_gene: TRBV5-1
CDR3nt: TGCGCCAGCAGCTTGTTGGGACAGGGGGCAGGTCAGCCCCAGCATTTT
CDR3aa: CASSLLGQGAGQPQHF

d_gene: -
abundance: -
j_gene: TRBJ2-3
len: 14
v_gene: TRBV5-1
CDR3nt: TGCGCCAGCAGCTTGGGGCAGTCCACAGATACGCAGTATTTT
CDR3aa: CASSLGQSTDTQYF

d_gene: -
abundance: -
j_gene: TRBJ2-6
len: 14
v_gene: TRBV6-1
CDR3nt: TGTGCCAGCAGTGAGGGGGCGGGGGCCAACGTCCTGACTTTC
CDR3aa: CASSEGAGANVLTF

d_gene: -
abundance: -
j_gene: TRBJ1-1
len: 14
v_gene: TRBV10-1
CDR3nt: TGCGCCAGCAGTGGTGCGGATGGGAACACTGAAGCTTTCTTT
CDR3aa: CASSGADGNTEAFF

d_gene: TRBD2
abundance: -
j_gene: TRBJ2-5
len: 14
v_gene: TRBV5-1
CDR3nt: TGCGCCAGCAATACGGGACTAGTGGGGGAGACCCAGTACTTC
CDR3aa: CASNTGLVGETQYF

d_gene: TRBD2
abundance: -
j_gene: TRBJ2-7
len: 18
v_gene: TRBV5-1
CDR3nt: TGCGCCAGCAGCTTGGTTCCCGGGGGGAGCGGGAGGGCCTACGAGCAGTACTTC
CDR3aa: CASSLVPGGSGRAYEQYF

d_gene: -
abundance: -
j_gene: TRBJ1-5
len: 14
v_gene: TRBV28
CDR3nt: TGTGCCAGCATCGAAAGACAGGGCAATCAGCCCCAGCATTTT
CDR3aa: CASIERQGNQPQHF

d_gene: -
abundance: few
j_gene: TRBJ2-7
len: 15
v_gene: TRBV5-6
CDR3nt: TGTGCCAGCAGCCTTTATTGGGGGGATCCCTACGAGCAGTACTTC
CDR3aa: CASSLYWGDPYEQYF

d_gene: -
abundance: -
j_gene: TRBJ1-5
len: 13
v_gene: TRBV7-8
CDR3nt: TGTGCCAGCAGAGAGAATAGCAATCAGCCCCAGCATTTT
CDR3aa: CASRENSNQPQHF

d_gene: TRBD1
abundance: -
j_gene: TRBJ2-2
len: 17
v_gene: TRBV9
CDR3nt: TGTGCCAGCAGCGCCTTAGGACAGGGAGTGAACACCGGGGAGCTGTTTTTT
CDR3aa: CASSALGQGVNTGELFF

d_gene: -
abundance: once
j_gene: TRBJ2-5
len: 15
v_gene: TRBV27
CDR3nt: TGTGCCAGCAGTCCAAGCCGACGGGTACAAGAGACCCAGTACTTC
CDR3aa: CASSPSRRVQETQYF

d_gene: TRBD1
abundance: -
j_gene: TRBJ2-5
len: 16
v_gene: TRBV19
CDR3nt: TGTGCCAGTAGTGCCCAATCCGGGACAGGGAAAGAGACCCAGTACTTC
CDR3aa: CASSAQSGTGKETQYF

d_gene: TRBD1
abundance: once
j_gene: TRBJ1-1
len: 14
v_gene: TRBV6-6
CDR3nt: TGTGCCAGCAGTTACCGGGACAGTAACACTGAAGCTTTCTTT
CDR3aa: CASSYRDSNTEAFF

d_gene: -
abundance: -
j_gene: TRBJ1-1
len: 14
v_gene: TRBV7-3
CDR3nt: TGTGCCAGCAGCTCCCGTGGGCGGAACACTGAAGCTTTCTTT
CDR3aa: CASSSRGRNTEAFF

d_gene: -
abundance: few
j_gene: TRBJ2-3
len: 13
v_gene: TRBV19
CDR3nt: TGTGCCAGTAGTATTCCTAACACAGATACGCAGTATTTT
CDR3aa: CASSIPNTDTQYF

d_gene: -
abundance: -
j_gene: TRBJ1-1
len: 13
v_gene: TRBV10-2
CDR3nt: TGCGCCAGCAGGAAGGGACTACTAGCTGAAGCTTTCTTT
CDR3aa: CASRKGLLAEAFF

d_gene: TRBD1
abundance: -
j_gene: TRBJ1-2
len: 15
v_gene: TRBV6-5
CDR3nt: TGTGCCAGCAGTTACTCCGGGACAGGGGTCTTCGGCTACACCTTC
CDR3aa: CASSYSGTGVFGYTF

d_gene: -
abundance: once
j_gene: TRBJ2-2
len: 17
v_gene: TRBV11-2
CDR3nt: TGTGCCAGCAGCTTATTGGGGCGGAGAGCGAACACCGGGGAGCTGTTTTTT
CDR3aa: CASSLLGRRANTGELFF

d_gene: -
abundance: -
j_gene: TRBJ2-4
len: 15
v_gene: TRBV6-5
CDR3nt: TGTGCCAGCAGTTACTCGACGCAGGGAAGAAACATTCAGTACTTC
CDR3aa: CASSYSTQGRNIQYF

d_gene: TRBD1
abundance: -
j_gene: TRBJ2-7
len: 15
v_gene: TRBV18
CDR3nt: TGTGCCAGCTCACCACCAGGACAGGCGTTCTACGAGCAGTACTTC
CDR3aa: CASSPPGQAFYEQYF

d_gene: -
abundance: few
j_gene: TRBJ2-1
len: 16
v_gene: TRBV4-1
CDR3nt: TGCGCCAGCAGCCAAGATAGACAGGAGTTTTACAATGAGCAGTTCTTC
CDR3aa: CASSQDRQEFYNEQFF

d_gene: TRBD1
abundance: -
j_gene: TRBJ2-3
len: 17
v_gene: TRBV4-1
CDR3nt: TGCGCCAGCAGCCAAGATTACGGGACAGGGGACACAGATACGCAGTATTTT
CDR3aa: CASSQDYGTGDTDTQYF

d_gene: TRBD2
abundance: -
j_gene: TRBJ2-1
len: 16
v_gene: TRBV6-5
CDR3nt: TGTGCCAGCAGTTACTCGGGGCCTAGCGGGGGCAATGAGCAGTTCTTC
CDR3aa: CASSYSGPSGGNEQFF

d_gene: -
abundance: -
j_gene: TRBJ1-5
len: 11
v_gene: TRBV6-6
CDR3nt: TGTGCCGGCGGGGGTGATCAGCCCCAGCATTTT
CDR3aa: CAGGGDQPQHF

d_gene: TRBD2
abundance: many
j_gene: TRBJ2-3
len: 16
v_gene: TRBV6-1
CDR3nt: TGTGCCAGCATTGAGCGGGGGGCGGCTAGCACAGATACGCAGTATTTT
CDR3aa: CASIERGAASTDTQYF

d_gene: TRBD2
abundance: -
j_gene: TRBJ2-2
len: 18
v_gene: TRBV7-3
CDR3nt: TGTGCCAGCAGCCCTTGGTTGGGCGGGGGGATAAACACCGGGGAGCTGTTTTTT
CDR3aa: CASSPWLGGGINTGELFF

d_gene: -
abundance: -
j_gene: TRBJ2-7
len: 13
v_gene: TRBV6-1
CDR3nt: TGTGCCAGCAAAACTACCGGTCCTTACGAGCAGTACTTC
CDR3aa: CASKTTGPYEQYF

d_gene: -
abundance: -
j_gene: TRBJ2-5
len: 18
v_gene: TRBV10-1
CDR3nt: TGCGCCAGCGATCCCCACTGGCTAGCCATGAGGTCGGCAGAGACCCAGTACTTC
CDR3aa: CASDPHWLAMRSAETQYF

d_gene: TRBD1
abundance: -
j_gene: TRBJ2-5
len: 16
v_gene: TRBV28
CDR3nt: TGTGCTACCTCCCGACAGGGGGCCTTCGGCCAAGAGACCCAGTACTTC
CDR3aa: CATSRQGAFGQETQYF

d_gene: -
abundance: -
j_gene: TRBJ2-2
len: 14
v_gene: TRBV30
CDR3nt: TGTGCCTGGAGCACAATACGGGGGACCGGGGAGCTGTTTTTT
CDR3aa: CAWSTIRGTGELFF

d_gene: -
abundance: -
j_gene: TRBJ1-2
len: 14
v_gene: TRBV30
CDR3nt: TGTGCCTGGGATCGAGACAAGGGAGGGTCTGGCTACACCTTC
CDR3aa: CAWDRDKGGSGYTF